This is a list of T cell receptor beta chains from one sample in a study of molecular identifiers for immune sequencing clone quantification. TCRdb called the PCR reads again in MiXCR, with one record for every CDR3 protein. The data hold some 41,000 distinct CDR3 sequences, with approximately 24% observed a single time. Sequenced material: naive CD8+ T cells from blood, with Jurkat cell RNA spiked in. Receptor source: a human donor in good health. Some libraries in this study had Jurkat cell RNA spiked in. The CDR3 runs from the conserved cysteine through the conserved F or W. Each record gives: clone size, D gene, J gene, V gene, CDR3 DNA, CDR3 protein. The D gene is left open where the match is weak. For some rows the clone size is stated as once, few or many, or as a class when expanded; others skip it.

>.|.|TRBJ1-2|TRBV4-1
TGCGCCAGCAGCCAAACCCCACGGGAGCGAGAGGGAAGGGGCTATGGCTACACCTTC
CASSQTPREREGRGYGYTF
>medium-sized|TRBD2|TRBJ2-3|TRBV12-3/TRBV12-4
TGTGCCAGCAGCGGGGGGAGCCGGTCAGATACGCAGTATTTT
CASSGGSRSDTQYF
>medium-sized|TRBD2|TRBJ2-1|TRBV19
TGTGCCAGTAGGTCCAGCGGGAGGGCCGGTGAGCAGTTCTTC
CASRSSGRAGEQFF
>medium-sized|TRBD2|TRBJ2-7|TRBV28
TGTGCCAGCAGTTTCGGGACTACCTACGAGCAGTACTTC
CASSFGTTYEQYF
>many|TRBD1|TRBJ2-6|TRBV5-5
TGTGCCAGCAGTTACAATAAGGAGACAGGGAAAGTCTCTGGGGCCAACGTCCTGACTTTC
CASSYNKETGKVSGANVLTF
>many|TRBD2|TRBJ2-3|TRBV19
TGTGCCAGTAGTATAAAGGAGCTAGCGGGAGTACCAGATACGCAGTATTTT
CASSIKELAGVPDTQYF
>many|.|TRBJ2-4|TRBV15
TGTGCCTCCTGTGATCCGGGACTCCACATTCAGTACTTC
CASCDPGLHIQYF
>many|.|TRBJ2-3|TRBV7-9
TGTGCCAGCAGCTTACAGGGGATGGATGGCACAGATACGCAGTATTTT
CASSLQGMDGTDTQYF
>.|.|TRBJ2-7|TRBV28
TGTGCCAGCAGGCCCGAGGTCCCCTACGAGCAGTACTTC
CASRPEVPYEQYF
>.|.|TRBJ2-5|TRBV10-3
TGTGCCATCAGCCGACCATGGACAGACCCCTTCAATAGCGGGACAGGGGAGACCCAGTACTTC
CAISRPWTDPFNSGTGETQYF
>many|.|TRBJ1-5|TRBV6-1
TGTGCCAGCAGTGAAATTGCGGCAGGACAGCCCCAGCATTTT
CASSEIAAGQPQHF
>many|.|TRBJ1-5|TRBV4-1
TGCGCCAGCAGCCTGGAACGTAATAGCAATCAGCCCCAGCATTTT
CASSLERNSNQPQHF
>.|.|TRBJ2-5|TRBV7-9
TGTGCCAGCAGCTTCATGGGAGGAGAGCCCCAGTACTTC
CASSFMGGEPQYF
>.|.|TRBJ2-2|TRBV6-2/TRBV6-3
TGTGCCAGCAGTTATTCCTGGGGGGCATCGCACACCGGGGAGCTGTTTTTT
CASSYSWGASHTGELFF
>.|.|TRBJ2-7|TRBV4-1
TGCGCCAGCAGCTGGGCCCGGCCCTACGAGCCGTACTTC
CASSWARPYEPYF
>many|TRBD1|TRBJ2-3|TRBV7-9
TGTGCCAGCAGCTTAGGGGACAGGGTGCCTGCGCAGTATTTT
CASSLGDRVPAQYF
>many|TRBD2|TRBJ2-7|TRBV7-2
TGTGCCAGCAGCCCGTACGGGACTAACTACGAGCAGTACTTC
CASSPYGTNYEQYF
>.|.|TRBJ2-7|TRBV27
TGTGCCAGCAGCCCTTCCAGGGGGGAATCCTACGAGCAGTACTTC
CASSPSRGESYEQYF
>many|.|TRBJ2-5|TRBV5-6
TGTGCCAGCAGTCACGGGTGGCAGCCCGAGACCCAGTACTTC
CASSHGWQPETQYF
>many|.|TRBJ2-7|TRBV4-3
TGCGCCAGCAGCCGAGACACCTCCTACGAGCAGTACTTC
CASSRDTSYEQYF
>.|.|TRBJ2-3|TRBV6-2/TRBV6-3
TGTGCCAGCAGTTACCGCGCTACCGGGGGATCCACCGCACCGCAGTATTTT
CASSYRATGGSTAPQYF
>once|.|TRBJ2-1|TRBV12-3/TRBV12-4
TGTGCCAGCAGTTTAAGTGGGAATGAGCAGTTCTTC
CASSLSGNEQFF
>many|.|TRBJ2-1|TRBV25-1
TGTGCCAGCAGTGAATGGGGGGGCTGGGGGGGTAATGAGCAGTTCTTC
CASSEWGGWGGNEQFF
>many|.|TRBJ1-5|TRBV28
TGTGCCAGCAGTTTATTTCCCGGGGATGGTCAGCCCCAGCATTTT
CASSLFPGDGQPQHF
>few|TRBD2|TRBJ2-7|TRBV27
TGTGCCAGCAGTTTAGTCTCCGGGCGGGGGTACGAGCAGTACTTC
CASSLVSGRGYEQYF
>many|.|TRBJ2-3|TRBV27
TGTGCCAGCAGTTTAACCCCCGCGGCAGATACGCAGTATTTT
CASSLTPAADTQYF
>many|TRBD2|TRBJ2-4|TRBV2
TGTGCCAGCAGTGAAGGTCGCGGGGGTGCCAAAAACATTCAGTACTTC
CASSEGRGGAKNIQYF
>many|.|TRBJ2-7|TRBV2
TGTGCCAGCAGTGAGGTAGGACAAAGGAGCTCCTACGAGCAGTACTTC
CASSEVGQRSSYEQYF
>many|.|TRBJ1-5|TRBV5-5
TGTGCCAGCAGCTTGTGGGGAGACAGTAGCAATCAGCCCCAGCATTTT
CASSLWGDSSNQPQHF
>many|.|TRBJ1-1|TRBV7-9
TGTGCCAGCAGCATTACAGGGCCACAAGAAGCTTTCTTT
CASSITGPQEAFF
>many|.|TRBJ2-3|TRBV12-3/TRBV12-4
TGTGCCAGCAGTTTAACCCGCCAGGGGATGGGCACAGATACGCAGTATTTT
CASSLTRQGMGTDTQYF
>many|.|TRBJ1-3|TRBV4-3
TGCGCCAGCAGCCAAGAATCCTCCCGCTCTGGAAACACCATATATTTT
CASSQESSRSGNTIYF
>many|.|TRBJ2-3|TRBV27
TGTGCCAGCAGTTTCCCCCCGTCAACCACAGATACGCAGTATTTT
CASSFPPSTTDTQYF
>many|.|TRBJ2-1|TRBV4-3
TGCGCCAGCAGCCAAGATCCCGGGGGGCTGAATGAGCAGTTCTTC
CASSQDPGGLNEQFF
>many|TRBD2|TRBJ2-2|TRBV5-1
TGCGCCAGCAGCACACGACCTCGAACTAGCGGGGGGGACACCGGGGAGCTGTTTTTT
CASSTRPRTSGGDTGELFF
>.|.|TRBJ2-7|TRBV6-5
TGTGCCAGCAGTTATTTGGGTTTAGACGAGCAGTACTTC
CASSYLGLDEQYF
>many|TRBD1|TRBJ1-5|TRBV15
TGTGCCACCAGACAGGGGGGGCTCAATCAGCCCCAGCATTTT
CATRQGGLNQPQHF
>.|TRBD2|TRBJ2-7|TRBV6-2/TRBV6-3
TGTGCCAGCAGTGTTTCGTCTAGCGGGTGCTACGAGCAGTACTTC
CASSVSSSGCYEQYF
>many|.|TRBJ2-1|TRBV20-1
TGCAGTGTTGGGACAAGCGAGGACTACAATGAGCAGTTCTTC
CSVGTSEDYNEQFF
>many|.|TRBJ1-2|TRBV7-6
TGTGCCAGCGCCCCGCCAGGGGCTTACTATGGCTACACCTTC
CASAPPGAYYGYTF
>many|TRBD1|TRBJ1-6|TRBV5-1
TGCGCCAGCAGCTTGGGGTCCTCGGGATGGACAGGCGATTCACCCCTCCACTTT
CASSLGSSGWTGDSPLHF
>many|TRBD2|TRBJ2-7|TRBV20-1
TGCAGTGCTAGATCCCCTAGCGGGATTTACGAGCAGTACTTC
CSARSPSGIYEQYF
>many|TRBD1|TRBJ2-3|TRBV5-6
TGTGCCAGCAGCTTTGGGGGACAGGGGGCGAATACGCAGTATTTT
CASSFGGQGANTQYF
>once|.|TRBJ2-5|TRBV5-3
TGTGCCAGCAGCTTGGACTGGGGGCAACAAGAGACCCAGTACTTC
CASSLDWGQQETQYF